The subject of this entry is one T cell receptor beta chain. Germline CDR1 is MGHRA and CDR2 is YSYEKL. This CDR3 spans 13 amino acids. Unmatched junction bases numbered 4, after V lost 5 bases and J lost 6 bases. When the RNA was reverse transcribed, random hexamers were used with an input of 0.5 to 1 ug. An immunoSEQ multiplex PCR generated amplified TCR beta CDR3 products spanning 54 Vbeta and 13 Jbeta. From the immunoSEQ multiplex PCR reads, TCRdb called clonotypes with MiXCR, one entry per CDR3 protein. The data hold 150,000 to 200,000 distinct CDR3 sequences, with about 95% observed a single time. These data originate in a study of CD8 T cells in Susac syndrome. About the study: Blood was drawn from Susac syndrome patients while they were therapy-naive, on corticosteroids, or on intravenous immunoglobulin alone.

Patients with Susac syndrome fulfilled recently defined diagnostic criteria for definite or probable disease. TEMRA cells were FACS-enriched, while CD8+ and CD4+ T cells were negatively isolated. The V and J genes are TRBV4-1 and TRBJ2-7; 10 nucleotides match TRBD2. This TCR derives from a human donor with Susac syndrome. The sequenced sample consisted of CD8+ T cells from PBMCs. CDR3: CASSAGTSVEQYF. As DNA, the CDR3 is TGCGCCAGCAGCGCCGGGACTAGCGTCGAGCAGTACTTC.